The sequence of this TCR beta chain was determined in a study of blood T cell repertoires in COVID-19 (dated by TCRdb to 2020 to 2022). For context, the study as a whole: The collaborator samples originated in the United States, Italy and Spain and spanned the acute and convalescent phases of COVID-19. A de-identified subject ID, COVID-19 status, age in years and sex were almost always included in the sample metadata. The samples were drawn from the first 160 participants of the ongoing ImmuneRACE study and from roughly 1,300 subjects provided by 6 global collaborators. The prospective study material was composed of cDNA or gDNA derived from T cells, B-cell-depleted T cells, or PBMCs. Deeply sampled blood TCRbeta repertoires from subjects exposed to, actively infected with, or recovered from COVID-19 were included in the dataset. The repertoires were released in a freely available public database meant as a resource for research on the immune response to SARS-CoV-2. Where HLA class I and class II types were available, the types were taken from metadata supplied by the sample provider, not from assay-based typing. What the study reported, not specific to this receptor: The amount of clinical and demographic metadata varied by source and participant and was provided uncurated.

This clone was counted only a few times. Its antigen remains unidentified. Per-base qualities were not stored, and no clone one base away is much larger. The immunoSEQ Assay, a bias-controlled multiplex PCR, was used to amplify TCRbeta CDR3 regions from genomic DNA. The source study handled its data this way. The number of nucleated cells in each sample was estimated by amplification of reference gene primers within the assay. Sequence reads were collapsed and filtered to measure the absolute abundance of every unique TCRbeta CDR3 rearrangement. For each sample, productive Simpson clonality was calculated as the square root of Simpson's diversity index across productive rearrangements. The clones in this table, taken by TCRdb from immuneACCESS, are in-frame only. Not every clone is retained; where verified, under half of the shortfall comes from an unresolved V gene, and the cause of the rest is unknown. V, J and clone size reflect that table, while D and trimming were determined from the DNA. This sample holds about 270,000 clones; around 83% were observed only once. The ten largest make up 5% to 6% of the sample.

The cysteine opens and the phenylalanine closes a CDR3 of 13 amino acids. The read is trimmed to its CDR3 DNA, 39 bases read in frame from base 1. CDR1 is given as SGHRS and CDR2 as YFSETQ, both from the germline V gene. Relative to germline, V is 4 bases shorter and J is 5 bases shorter, with 12 bases between their ends. Each collaborating institution followed its own protocols to collect whole blood in K2EDTA tubes. For TCRbeta analysis, collaborators shipped samples as frozen whole blood, isolated PBMCs, or DNA extracted from either of those sample types. The receptor comes from an elderly man with acute or convalescent COVID-19. Material for sequencing was peripheral blood. The rearrangement joined TRBV5-1 to TRBJ2-5; tentative D gene TRBD2, with 6 bases matching. The CDR3 has the sequence CASSGGAGETQYF. The sequence in DNA is TGCGCCAGCAGCGGCGGGGCGGGCGAGACCCAGTACTTC.